Listed below are T cell receptor beta chains from one sample, sequenced in a study of beta chain features in type 1 diabetes. Some clones are missing from TCRdb's copy, which holds only in-frame ones; the method was immunoSEQ multiplex PCR. Of under 950,000 clones in the sample, roughly 16% were seen once. Sequenced material: naive CD4+ T cells from blood. The source of these receptors is a woman under 30 in good health. Each CDR3 is given with its conserved first and last residue. The order of the fields is V gene, clone size, D gene, J gene, CDR3 protein, CDR3 DNA. D genes are given only for firm matches. Clone size appears in some rows only: once, few, many, or a class for an expanded clone.

>TRBV18|few|-|TRBJ1-4
CASSPPGQGNEKLFF
TGTGCCAGCTCACCACCGGGCCAGGGTAATGAAAAACTGTTTTTT
>TRBV7-9|few|TRBD2|TRBJ2-2
CASNGKRGSTGELFF
TGTGCCAGCAACGGAAAGCGGGGCAGCACCGGGGAGCTGTTTTTT
>TRBV7-2|-|TRBD1|TRBJ2-5
CASSFPDRGLLETQYF
TGTGCCAGCAGCTTTCCGGACAGGGGGCTGTTGGAGACCCAGTACTTC
>TRBV7-2|-|TRBD2|TRBJ2-3
CASSSPQGTSASTDTQYF
TGTGCCAGCAGCTCCCCACAGGGGACTAGCGCTAGCACAGATACGCAGTATTTT
>TRBV20-1|few|TRBD2|TRBJ2-7
CSARTSSEQYF
TGCAGTGCTAGGACTAGCTCCGAGCAGTACTTC
>TRBV29-1|few|TRBD2|TRBJ2-3
CSVVGSGMPDTQYF
TGCAGCGTTGTAGGTAGCGGGATGCCAGATACGCAGTATTTT
>TRBV28|-|TRBD2|TRBJ2-5
CASSPYPGTSGDKETQYF
TGTGCCAGCAGTCCCTACCCTGGGACTAGCGGGGATAAAGAGACCCAGTACTTC
>TRBV7-9|-|-|TRBJ2-1
CASSLKGLPFF
TGTGCCAGCAGCTTAAAGGGACTGCCGTTCTTC
>TRBV7-2|few|-|TRBJ2-5
CASSLGSGLQETQYF
TGTGCCAGCAGCTTAGGCTCCGGTCTCCAAGAGACCCAGTACTTC
>TRBV28|-|TRBD1|TRBJ1-2
CASGELAGGTGYTF
TGTGCCAGCGGAGAACTCGCAGGGGGGACTGGCTACACCTTC
>TRBV7-2|few|TRBD1|TRBJ2-7
CASSPQQGAGEQYF
TGTGCCAGCAGCCCTCAACAGGGGGCCGGCGAGCAGTACTTC
>TRBV29-1|-|-|TRBJ2-7
CSARRDLDGYEQYF
TGCAGCGCTCGAAGGGACCTAGACGGTTACGAGCAGTACTTC
>TRBV6-1|-|-|TRBJ2-3
CASSLGGDTQYF
TGTGCCAGCAGCCTGGGTGGGGATACGCAGTATTTT
>TRBV27|few|TRBD2|TRBJ2-1
CASSHQSGTTVLEQFF
TGTGCCAGCAGTCACCAATCCGGGACTACGGTCCTCGAGCAGTTCTTC
>TRBV5-1|-|TRBD2|TRBJ2-2
CASSLNAGATGELFF
TGCGCCAGCAGCTTGAATGCGGGAGCCACCGGGGAGCTGTTTTTT
>TRBV7-9|few|TRBD1|TRBJ2-3
CASSRRGYTQYF
TGTGCCAGCAGCCGCAGGGGGTATACGCAGTATTTT
>TRBV11-2|-|-|TRBJ1-1
CASSRATTVFEAFF
TGTGCCAGCAGCCGGGCCACTACTGTGTTTGAAGCTTTCTTT
>TRBV7-2|few|TRBD1|TRBJ1-1
CASSTGQGGYTEAFF
TGTGCCAGCAGCACCGGACAGGGGGGGTACACTGAAGCTTTCTTT
>TRBV7-2|-|TRBD1|TRBJ1-4
CASSNSGTGREKLFF
TGTGCCAGCAGCAATTCCGGGACAGGTCGTGAAAAACTGTTTTTT
>TRBV5-1|few|-|TRBJ2-5
CASSLGREYAQYF
TGCGCCAGCAGCTTGGGACGGGAGTACGCCCAGTACTTC
>TRBV5-6|-|-|TRBJ1-5
CASSLGGYSNQPQHF
TGTGCCAGCAGCTTGGGTGGTTATAGCAATCAGCCCCAGCATTTT
>TRBV6-5|-|TRBD1|TRBJ1-4
CASRQGDYNEKLFF
TGTGCCAGCAGGCAGGGGGACTATAATGAAAAACTGTTTTTT
>TRBV7-2|-|-|TRBJ2-7
CASSAQGGEVPYF
TGTGCCAGCAGCGCTCAAGGAGGTGAGGTTCCGTACTTC
>TRBV5-8|-|-|TRBJ2-7
CASSFPGPGYEQYF
TGTGCCAGCAGCTTCCCAGGGCCGGGTTACGAGCAGTACTTC
>TRBV11-2|few|-|TRBJ2-5
CASSYRQAQETQYF
TGTGCCAGCAGCTACCGACAGGCCCAAGAGACCCAGTACTTC
>TRBV12-5|-|TRBD2|TRBJ2-3
CASGLSGSRQYF
TGTGCTAGTGGTCTAAGCGGGAGCAGGCAGTATTTT
>TRBV10-3|few|-|TRBJ2-3
CAISNLGTDTQYF
TGTGCCATCTCTAACTTGGGCACAGATACGCAGTATTTT
>TRBV10-3|few|-|TRBJ1-5
CAISQGWDQPQHF
TGTGCCATCAGCCAGGGATGGGACCAGCCCCAGCATTTT
>TRBV5-1|-|-|TRBJ2-7
CASSLETGSAQYF
TGCGCCAGCAGCTTGGAAACAGGTTCCGCTCAGTACTTC
>TRBV28|once|TRBD1|TRBJ1-2
CASSLVGQYYGYTF
TGTGCCAGCAGTTTAGTGGGACAGTACTATGGCTACACCTTC
>TRBV4-2|-|-|TRBJ2-1
CASSQGPLPYNEQFF
TGTGCCAGCAGCCAAGGTCCGCTCCCGTACAATGAGCAGTTCTTC
>TRBV2|few|TRBD1|TRBJ1-5
CASSSLGQGNQPQHF
TGTGCCAGCAGTTCTTTGGGACAGGGAAATCAGCCCCAGCATTTT
>TRBV19|few|TRBD1|TRBJ2-1
CASRDRGRTGYNEQFF
TGTGCCAGTAGGGACAGGGGACGTACGGGTTACAATGAGCAGTTCTTC
>TRBV29-1|-|-|TRBJ2-1
CSVELAGTYNEQFF
TGCAGCGTTGAGCTAGCCGGGACCTACAATGAGCAGTTCTTC
>TRBV27|few|-|TRBJ1-2
CASKGTPYNYGYTF
TGTGCCAGCAAGGGTACACCGTATAACTATGGCTACACCTTC
>TRBV11-1|-|TRBD2|TRBJ2-1
CASSLVVGSGTYEQFF
TGTGCCAGCAGCTTAGTGGTCGGTAGCGGGACGTATGAGCAGTTCTTC
>TRBV7-2|-|TRBD2|TRBJ2-1
CASSPKLAVNEQFF
TGTGCCAGCAGCCCAAAGCTAGCGGTCAATGAGCAGTTCTTC
>TRBV13|few|-|TRBJ2-7
CASSLAGRPLSEQYF
TGTGCCAGCAGCTTAGCCGGGCGGCCCCTCTCCGAGCAGTACTTC
>TRBV7-2|few|TRBD2|TRBJ2-5
CASSSLGGSAGVAETQYF
TGTGCCAGCAGCTCTCTAGGAGGTTCGGCGGGAGTTGCAGAGACCCAGTACTTC
>TRBV19|-|-|TRBJ2-7
CASSIGKSYEQYF
TGTGCCAGTAGTATTGGTAAATCCTACGAGCAGTACTTC
>TRBV28|-|-|TRBJ1-1
CASSLLGGDTEAFF
TGTGCCAGCAGTTTACTCGGGGGAGACACTGAAGCTTTCTTT
>TRBV4-3|few|-|TRBJ2-1
CASSQDWGEGEQFF
TGCGCCAGCAGCCAAGATTGGGGAGAGGGTGAGCAGTTCTTC